A selection of T cell receptor beta chains follows, all from one sample in a study of blood T cell repertoires in COVID-19. TCRdb's copy holds only in-frame clones and misses some; the assay was immunoSEQ multiplex PCR. The data contain a few hundred thousand clones, roughly 86% of them singletons. Material: PBMCs or T cells enriched from blood (not recorded which). Receptors were obtained from a woman aged 45-65 years who had been exposed to COVID-19. Both conserved end residues are part of each CDR3. The D gene is left open where the match is weak. Clone size is stated in some rows and not others, as once, few, many or a class when expanded.

>-|TRBJ1-6|TRBV27|once
CASTNSRDTHSPLHF
TGTGCCAGCACCAACTCCCGGGACACCCATTCACCCCTCCACTTT
>-|TRBJ1-5|TRBV19|-
CASSMRGARQPQHF
TGTGCCAGTAGTATGCGGGGGGCCCGACAGCCCCAGCATTTT
>TRBD1|TRBJ1-2|TRBV3-1/TRBV3-2|-
CASSQHDRVFGYTF
TGTGCCAGCAGCCAGCACGACAGGGTCTTTGGCTACACCTTC
>-|TRBJ1-5|TRBV28|-
CASSGHSQHF
TGTGCCAGCAGCGGACACAGCCAGCATTTT
>-|TRBJ2-7|TRBV5-4|-
CASSLDRQEQYF
TGTGCCAGCAGCTTAGACCGACAAGAGCAGTACTTC
>-|TRBJ2-5|TRBV5-5|-
CASSLSWETQYF
TGTGCCAGCAGCCTAAGCTGGGAGACCCAGTACTTC
>-|TRBJ2-7|TRBV28|-
CASSISGNYEQYF
TGTGCCAGCAGTATCTCCGGGAACTACGAGCAGTACTTC
>-|TRBJ2-7|TRBV19|-
CASSGSGSTYEQYF
TGTGCCAGTTCAGGGTCAGGTTCGACCTACGAGCAGTACTTC
>-|TRBJ2-7|TRBV3-1/TRBV3-2|-
CASSQDPHRASSYEQYF
TGTGCCAGCAGCCAAGATCCCCATCGAGCGAGCTCCTACGAGCAGTACTTC
>-|TRBJ2-7|TRBV5-1|-
CASSLTGPYYEQYF
TGCGCCAGCAGCTTGACAGGGCCCTACTACGAGCAGTACTTC
>-|TRBJ1-6|TRBV19|-
CASSIGNSPLHF
TGTGCCAGTAGTATCGGTAATTCACCCCTCCACTTT
>-|TRBJ1-2|TRBV7-8|-
CASSSLRAGGPKGANYGYTF
TGTGCCAGCAGCTCATTACGTGCCGGGGGGCCGAAGGGAGCTAACTATGGCTACACCTTC
>TRBD1|TRBJ2-5|TRBV28|-
CASSGGTGGRETQYF
TGTGCCAGCAGCGGAGGGACAGGGGGTCGGGAGACCCAGTACTTC
>-|TRBJ2-1|TRBV6-5|-
CASSPDREYNEQFF
TGTGCCAGCAGTCCGGACAGAGAGTACAATGAGCAGTTCTTC
>TRBD1|TRBJ1-2|TRBV5-5|-
CASSITGTGGAGYGYTF
TGTGCCAGCAGCATCACCGGGACAGGGGGCGCTGGCTATGGCTACACCTTC
>TRBD1|TRBJ2-7|TRBV6-5|-
CASRRQGAYEQYF
TGTGCCAGCAGGAGACAGGGGGCCTACGAGCAGTACTTC
>-|TRBJ1-5|TRBV6-1|-
CASSESGGGLNQPQHF
TGTGCCAGCAGTGAAAGCGGGGGCGGGTTGAATCAGCCCCAGCATTTT
>TRBD2|TRBJ2-1|TRBV19|-
CASSPNLAGGLSEQFF
TGTGCCAGTAGTCCAAACCTAGCGGGGGGGCTTAGTGAGCAGTTCTTC
>TRBD1|TRBJ1-1|TRBV6-5|-
CASSTRDRGLTEAFF
TGTGCCAGCAGTACCCGGGACAGGGGCCTAACTGAAGCTTTCTTT
>TRBD1|TRBJ1-2|TRBV23-1|-
CASSPQLTGEDYGYTF
TGCGCCAGCAGTCCCCAGCTGACAGGGGAGGACTATGGCTACACCTTC
>TRBD2|TRBJ2-3|TRBV9|many
CASSVGGGSGEQGGRDTQYF
TGTGCCAGCAGCGTAGGGGGTGGTAGCGGGGAACAAGGCGGGAGAGATACGCAGTATTTT
>TRBD1|TRBJ1-1|TRBV24-1|-
CATSVLTGAGHTEAFF
TGTGCCACCAGTGTCCTGACAGGGGCGGGGCACACTGAAGCTTTCTTT
>TRBD1|TRBJ1-2|TRBV4-1|-
CASSQHLGDRGRDGYTF
TGCGCCAGCAGCCAACACCTCGGGGACAGGGGGCGAGATGGCTACACCTTC
>-|TRBJ1-1|TRBV7-8|-
CASSFTGGSMNTEAFF
TGTGCCAGCAGCTTTACGGGGGGGTCCATGAACACTGAAGCTTTCTTT
>-|TRBJ1-5|TRBV6-1|-
CASSEYGGNQPQHF
TGTGCCAGCAGTGAATACGGAGGCAATCAGCCCCAGCATTTT
>-|TRBJ2-7|TRBV6-5|-
CASSYNPRGFYEQYF
TGTGCCAGCAGTTATAACCCCAGGGGTTTCTACGAGCAGTACTTC
>-|TRBJ1-2|TRBV2|-
CAGKKGVFYGYTF
TGTGCCGGCAAAAAGGGGGTATTCTATGGCTACACCTTC
>TRBD1|TRBJ2-7|TRBV10-3|-
CAISELRGQGLNEQYF
TGTGCCATCAGTGAGCTCCGAGGACAGGGGCTGAACGAGCAGTACTTC
>TRBD1|TRBJ2-2|TRBV18|-
CASSPHPPGQGNTGELFF
TGTGCCAGCTCACCCCATCCCCCTGGACAGGGAAACACCGGGGAGCTGTTTTTT
>TRBD1|TRBJ1-4|TRBV19|-
CASTTNRGTNEKLFF
TGTGCCAGTACCACCAACAGGGGCACTAATGAAAAACTGTTTTTT
>-|TRBJ2-1|TRBV2|-
CASTQDIIGNEQFF
TGTGCCAGCACTCAGGACATTATTGGAAATGAGCAGTTCTTC
>TRBD1|TRBJ1-1|TRBV7-8|-
CASSWDRGATEAFF
TGTGCCAGCAGCTGGGACAGGGGAGCTACTGAAGCTTTCTTT
>TRBD1|TRBJ1-2|TRBV28|once
CASTLQGLRGYTF
TGTGCCAGCACACTACAGGGGTTAAGGGGCTACACCTTC
>TRBD1|TRBJ1-1|TRBV19|once
CASTPGGSTEAFF
TGTGCCAGTACCCCAGGGGGAAGCACTGAAGCTTTCTTT
>TRBD1|TRBJ1-1|TRBV29-1|-
CSGEGAPGTEAFF
TGCAGCGGTGAGGGGGCCCCGGGGACTGAAGCTTTCTTT
>-|TRBJ2-7|TRBV10-3|once
CAISDRTYSGKDEQYF
TGTGCCATCAGTGATCGGACCTATTCCGGGAAGGACGAGCAGTACTTC
>-|TRBJ2-5|TRBV5-1|few
CASSASGSRQETQYF
TGCGCCAGCAGCGCCTCAGGGTCGCGGCAAGAGACCCAGTACTTC
>-|TRBJ1-1|TRBV4-2|-
CASSHPRDTEAFF
TGTGCCAGCAGCCATCCGCGGGACACTGAAGCTTTCTTT
>TRBD2|TRBJ2-5|TRBV9|-
CASSVAGSGGVETQYF
TGTGCCAGCAGCGTAGCCGGTAGCGGGGGGGTGGAGACCCAGTACTTC
>TRBD2|TRBJ2-7|TRBV7-2|-
CASSTSPLADSYEQYF
TGTGCCAGCAGCACCTCCCCCCTAGCGGACTCCTACGAGCAGTACTTC
>-|TRBJ1-6|TRBV28|-
CASSGLGSSYNSPLHF
TGTGCCAGCAGTGGTCTAGGAAGCTCCTATAATTCACCCCTCCACTTT
>TRBD1|TRBJ1-1|TRBV9|once
CASSAEPGTALSNTEAFF
TGTGCCAGCAGCGCCGAACCCGGGACAGCCCTATCGAACACTGAAGCTTTCTTT
>TRBD1|TRBJ1-4|TRBV7-8|-
CASSSYTGGNEKLFF
TGTGCCAGCAGCTCATACACAGGGGGCAATGAAAAACTGTTTTTT
>TRBD2|TRBJ2-7|TRBV30|-
CACLRGGGYEQYF
TGTGCCTGCCTTCGGGGGGGAGGCTACGAGCAGTACTTC
>-|TRBJ2-1|TRBV27|-
CASSLYPGQSYNEQFF
TGTGCCAGCAGTTTATACCCTGGACAATCTTACAATGAGCAGTTCTTC
>TRBD1|TRBJ2-1|TRBV10-3|-
CAISEKGGTGVNEQFF
TGTGCCATCAGTGAAAAAGGCGGGACAGGGGTCAATGAGCAGTTCTTC
>TRBD1|TRBJ1-2|TRBV30|-
CAWRKQGAGYGYTF
TGTGCCTGGAGGAAACAGGGGGCGGGCTATGGCTACACCTTC
>-|TRBJ1-4|TRBV7-8|-
CASSVQTQGAREKLFF
TGTGCCAGCAGCGTCCAAACACAGGGTGCGAGGGAAAAACTGTTTTTT
>-|TRBJ1-2|TRBV19|-
CASSAPSGLQIYGYTF
TGTGCCAGTAGTGCTCCGTCCGGTTTACAGATCTATGGCTACACCTTC